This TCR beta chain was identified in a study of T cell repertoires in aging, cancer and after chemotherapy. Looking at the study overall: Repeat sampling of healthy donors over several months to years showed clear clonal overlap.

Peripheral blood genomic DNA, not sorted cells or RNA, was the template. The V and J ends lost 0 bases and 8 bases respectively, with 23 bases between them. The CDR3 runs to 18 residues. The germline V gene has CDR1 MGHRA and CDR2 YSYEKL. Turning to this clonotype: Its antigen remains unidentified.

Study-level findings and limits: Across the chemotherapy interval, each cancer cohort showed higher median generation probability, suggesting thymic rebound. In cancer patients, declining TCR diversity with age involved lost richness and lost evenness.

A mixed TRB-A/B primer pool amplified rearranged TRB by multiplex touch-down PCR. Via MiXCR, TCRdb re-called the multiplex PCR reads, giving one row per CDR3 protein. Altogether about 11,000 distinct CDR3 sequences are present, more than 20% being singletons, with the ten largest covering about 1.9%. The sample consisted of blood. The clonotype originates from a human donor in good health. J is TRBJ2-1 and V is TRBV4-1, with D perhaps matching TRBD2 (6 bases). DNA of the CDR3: TGCGCCAGCAGCCAAGATGTTAGGAGGAGGGGCGGCGGGTATGAGCAGTTCTTC. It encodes CASSQDVRRRGGGYEQFF.